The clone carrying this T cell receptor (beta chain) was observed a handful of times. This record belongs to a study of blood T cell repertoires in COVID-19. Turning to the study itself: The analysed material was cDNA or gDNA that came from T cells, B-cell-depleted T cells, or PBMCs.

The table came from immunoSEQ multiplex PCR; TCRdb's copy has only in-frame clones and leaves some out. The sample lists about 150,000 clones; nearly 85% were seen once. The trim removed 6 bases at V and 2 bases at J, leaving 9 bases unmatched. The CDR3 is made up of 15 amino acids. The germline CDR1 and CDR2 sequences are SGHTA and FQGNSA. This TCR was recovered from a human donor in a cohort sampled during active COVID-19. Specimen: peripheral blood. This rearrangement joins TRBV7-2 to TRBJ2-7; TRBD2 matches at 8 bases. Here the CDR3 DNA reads TGTGCCAGCAGTGCAGTGGCGGGGGGCGCCTACGAGCAGTACGTC. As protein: CASSAVAGGAYEQYV.